What follows are 8 T cell receptor beta chains derived from one specimen sequenced in a study of radiation and T cells in renal cell carcinoma (dated by TCRdb to the early 2020s). The library was generated by the immunoSEQ multiplex PCR assay. TCRdb carries this immuneACCESS record with in-frame sequences only. Its versions omit some clonotypes, under half of them owing to an unresolved V gene in the studies checked, with the rest unexplained. The sample contains a few thousand clones, about 74% of them found a single time. The ten largest clones add up to around 8% of the sample. The time point label on this specimen signifies: tumor resected at nephrectomy. In light of the paper, this sample's treatment or condition label describes: treatment-naive control, cytoreductive nephrectomy. The specimen comprised tumor tissue, sampled from a patient whose treatment was nephrectomy without radiotherapy. These receptor sequences come from a man in his fifties with renal cell carcinoma.

This clone was picked up one time. The rearrangement uses TRBV9 and TRBJ2-5; the match to TRBD1 covers 8 bases. The CDR3 sequence is 14 residues long. The germline V gene has CDR1 SGDLS and CDR2 YYNGEE. The V segment lost 2 bases and the J segment 5 bases; nucleotides outside the gene matches: 5. In DNA form, the CDR3 reads TGTGCCAGCAGCGTCTCAGGGGGCGCGGAGACCCAGTACTTC. Encoded protein: CASSVSGGAETQYF.

This chain joins TRBV1 and TRBJ2-1; the table names TRBD2, a call not compared with the DNA. TRBV1 is noted as a pseudogene. The CDR3 is 16 amino acids. CDR3 bases: TGCACCAGCAGCCAAGATGTTGGACTAGCGGGGAATGAGCAGTTCTTC. It yields the protein CTSSQDVGLAGNEQFF.

This clone appeared a few times. The chain joins TRBV4-1 to TRBJ2-1; 8 nucleotides match TRBD1. The length of the CDR3 is 15 residues. Germline CDR1 is MGHRA and CDR2 is YSYEKL. After removal of 3 bases from V and 5 bases from J, the junction contained 6 bases not matched to a gene. The DNA of the CDR3 is TGCGCCAGCAGCCACGGACAGGGTCCCCACAATGAGCAGTTCTTC. This encodes CASSHGQGPHNEQFF.

About this clone itself: Mismatch with germline at one junction end may stem from a read error. V and J are TRBV7-7 and TRBJ2-1; 12 nucleotides agree with TRBD2. Germline V gives CDR1 SSHAT, CDR2 FNYEAQ (reference sequence). CDR3 length equals 15 residues. This chain's CDR3 is CASSPRLAGVNEQFF. The DNA of the CDR3 is TGTGCTAGCAGCCCCCGACTAGCGGGAGTCAATGAGCAGTTCTTC.

V and J are TRBV9 and TRBJ2-1; 14 bases are a match to TRBD2. V shed 3 bases, J shed 8 bases, and the junction held 1 base outside the gene matches. The germline V gene has CDR1 SGDLS and CDR2 YYNGEE. CDR3 length: 14 residues. The CDR3 DNA follows: TGTGCCAGCAGCGCGGGACTAGCGGGAGATGAGCAGTTCTTC. Its protein product is CASSAGLAGDEQFF.

V gene TRBV30 combines with J gene TRBJ2-3, with D unresolved. Germline CDR1 and CDR2: GTSNPN and SVGIG (reference sequence). V shed 1 base and J shed 2 bases, with 10 bases lying between them. The CDR3 is 14 amino acids. This chain's CDR3 is CAWSGGLVTDTQYF. The CDR3 bases are TGTGCCTGGAGTGGTGGGCTAGTCACAGATACGCAGTATTTT.

This rearrangement joins TRBV5-1 to TRBJ2-1, with no clear D. CDR3 length equals 13 residues. Trimming stripped 0 bases from V and 9 bases from J, with 10 bases between. Germline V lookup: CDR1 SGHRS, CDR2 YFSETQ. Here the CDR3 reads CASSLASHGEQFF. As DNA, the CDR3 is TGCGCCAGCAGCTTGGCGTCGCACGGTGAGCAGTTCTTC.

V gene TRBV6-5 combines with J gene TRBJ1-4, with TRBD1 matching over 8 bases. Trimming took 2 bases from V and 8 from J; bases not matched to a gene: 10. From germline, CDR1 is MNHEY and CDR2 SVGAGI. This CDR3 is built from 16 residues. CDR3 DNA sequence: TGTGCCAGCAGTTACCTCCTCGACAGGGGAAAAGAAAAACTGTTTTTT. As protein: CASSYLLDRGKEKLFF.